A selection of T cell receptor beta chains follows, all from one sample in a study of metastatic and nonmetastatic thyroid tumors. Via MiXCR, TCRdb re-called the PCR reads. Among some 69,000 clones listed, about 14% were seen once. The specimen was blood. The receptor set was obtained from a male donor with papillary thyroid cancer or a benign thyroid nodule (not recorded which). Some clones in this sample may be carry-over from other donors' samples. CDR3s include the opening cysteine and the closing phenylalanine or tryptophan. The D gene is left open where the match is weak. Clone size is shown for a subset of rows, as once, few, many or a class of expanded clone.

d_call clone_size j_call v_call cdr3_aa cdr3_nt
TRBD1 many TRBJ1-4 TRBV6-1 CASSPKLQGRNEKLFF TGTGCCAGCAGCCCGAAACTACAGGGGCGAAATGAAAAACTGTTTTTT
NA many TRBJ1-6 TRBV4-3 CASSQTPDEARSPLHF TGCGCCAGCAGCCAGACCCCCGACGAGGCTCGTTCACCCCTCCACTTT
NA many TRBJ1-1 TRBV10-2 CASSEYREAFF TGCGCCAGCAGTGAGTATCGTGAAGCTTTCTTT
NA many TRBJ1-2 TRBV6-5 CASSYGILAPFLRANYGYTF TGTGCCAGCAGTTACGGGATCTTGGCCCCTTTCTTAAGAGCTAACTATGGCTACACCTTC
NA many TRBJ1-5 TRBV6-1 CASSLQENQPQHF TGTGCCAGCAGCCTACAGGAAAATCAGCCCCAGCATTTT
NA many TRBJ2-7 TRBV10-2 CASSDFLSYEQYF TGCGCCAGCAGTGACTTCCTCTCCTACGAGCAGTACTTC
NA many TRBJ1-4 TRBV28 CASSFGGNREKLFF TGTGCCAGCAGTTTCGGCGGGAACAGGGAAAAACTGTTTTTT
TRBD1 many TRBJ2-7 TRBV12-3/TRBV12-4 CASSRDRGQSEQYF TGTGCCAGCAGTAGGGACAGGGGGCAGAGTGAGCAGTACTTC
TRBD1 many TRBJ2-3 TRBV6-4 CASSNFGTGLDTQYF TGTGCCAGCAGCAATTTCGGGACAGGGTTGGATACGCAGTATTTT
NA many TRBJ1-4 TRBV10-3 CAISESGRDPNEKLFF TGTGCCATCAGTGAGTCGGGACGGGATCCTAATGAAAAACTGTTTTTT
NA NA TRBJ1-2 TRBV7-8 CASSPTDMMFYGYTF TGTGCCAGCAGCCCCACGGACATGATGTTCTATGGCTACACCTTC
NA many TRBJ2-3 TRBV3-1 CASSETGFGTDTQYF TGTGCCAGCAGCGAAACAGGGTTCGGCACAGATACGCAGTATTTT
TRBD1 NA TRBJ1-1 TRBV6-1 CASSWDSALTESFF TGTGCCAGCAGCTGGGACAGCGCCCTGACCGAATCTTTCTTT
NA NA TRBJ2-5 TRBV29-1 CSVEEQFQETQYF TGCAGCGTTGAAGAGCAATTCCAAGAGACCCAGTACTTC
NA many TRBJ2-1 TRBV9 CASSVGQDFAYNEQFF TGTGCCAGCAGCGTAGGCCAGGACTTCGCCTACAATGAGCAGTTCTTC
NA many TRBJ2-3 TRBV2 CASSQQASGADTQYF TGTGCCAGCAGTCAGCAGGCCTCAGGGGCAGATACGCAGTATTTT
NA many TRBJ2-1 TRBV11-2 CASSATTSRSNEQFF TGTGCCAGCAGCGCGACGACTAGTAGAAGCAATGAGCAGTTCTTC
NA NA TRBJ2-7 TRBV30 CAWSVGSEQYF TGTGCCTGGAGTGTTGGGAGCGAGCAGTACTTC
NA NA TRBJ1-5 TRBV28 CASSHGSQYQPQHF TGTGCCAGCAGCCACGGGTCCCAATATCAGCCACAGCATTTT
NA NA TRBJ2-7 TRBV6-1 CASSELGTDSYEQYF TGTGCCAGCAGTGAATTGGGGACTGACTCCTACGAGCAGTACTTC
TRBD2 many TRBJ2-2 TRBV9 CASSVDGLAGITGELFF TGTGCCAGCAGCGTAGATGGACTAGCGGGGATCACCGGGGAGCTGTTTTTT
NA few TRBJ1-2 TRBV25-1 CASSSAEAPIYGYTF TGTGCCAGCAGCTCGGCCGAAGCTCCGATCTATGGCTACACCTTC
NA NA TRBJ2-3 TRBV18 CASSPPGADTQYF TGTGCCAGCTCACCACCGGGCGCGGATACGCAGTATTTT
NA many TRBJ1-2 TRBV25-1 CASSDPAGANYGYTF TGTGCCAGCAGTGATCCGGCAGGGGCTAACTATGGCTACACCTTC
TRBD2 once TRBJ2-5 TRBV11-2 CASSSLPDRAGDETQYF TGTGCCAGCAGCTCCCTCCCCGATCGGGCGGGAGATGAGACCCAGTACTTC